The 6 T cell receptor beta chains reported below all come from one sample, sequenced in a study of regulatory T cells in long-lasting Graves disease. Time point meaning: newly diagnosed GD, antithyroid drugs for less than 3 months. Extracted PBMC RNA gave rise to the TCR library. Through Arm-PCR of CDR3 regions and iRepertoire HTBI primers, TCR beta libraries were built. From the multiplex PCR reads, TCRdb called clonotypes with MiXCR, one entry per CDR3 protein. The repertoire has about 310,000 distinct CDR3 sequences, more than 15% of them found once; the top ten carry 35% to 45%. The specimen was peripheral blood mononuclear cells (PBMCs), collected at new diagnosis, from a patient treated with antithyroid drugs. The receptors come from a female donor with Graves disease.

This clonotype was found many times. This chain joins TRBV7-6 and TRBJ1-3, with D possibly TRBD1 on 6 matching bases. The CDR3 contains 16 residues. Trimming pared 0 bases from V and 0 bases from J, leaving 9 bases between. CDR1 and CDR2 (germline): SGHVS, FNYEAQ. The chain's CDR3 is CASSLAGASSGNTIYF. In DNA form, the CDR3 reads TGTGCCAGCAGCTTAGCGGGGGCGAGCTCTGGAAACACCATATATTTT.

At least ten counts were recorded for this clonotype. The rearrangement links TRBV28 to TRBJ2-1; 12 nucleotides line up with TRBD2. The CDR3 spans 14 residues. V was pared by 5 bases and J by 10 bases, with 6 bases of the junction left unmatched. Per the germline V gene, CDR1 is MDHEN and CDR2 is SYDVKM. The CDR3 DNA sequence: TGTGCCAGCAGTCCCCCCGGACTAGCGGGAGAGCAGTTCTTC. Translation: CASSPPGLAGEQFF.

In this sample, this clonotype turned up many times. V gene TRBV11-2 combines with J gene TRBJ2-1; 9 bases match TRBD2. The V and J ends lost 5 bases and 8 bases, in that order; junction bases with no gene match: 13. The CDR3 sequence is 16 residues long. CDR1 and CDR2 from the germline V gene are SGHAT and FQNNGV. Here the CDR3 reads CASSNPGLALRDEQFF. The CDR3 bases are TGTGCCAGCAGCAATCCGGGACTAGCCCTACGAGATGAGCAGTTCTTC.

This clonotype was observed many times. This chain links TRBV2 with TRBJ1-1; D remains ambiguous. The CDR3 is made up of 13 amino acids. Trimming cost V 6 bases and J 0 bases, with 8 bases left between them. Germline V gene sequence: CDR1 SNHLY, CDR2 FYNNEI. This chain's CDR3 is CASRDFMNTEAFF. The CDR3 bases are TGTGCCAGCAGGGACTTCATGAACACTGAAGCTTTCTTT.

This clonotype was found a few times. Compared with germline, one end of the junction differs, possibly owing to a read error. V is TRBV12-3 or TRBV12-4 and J is TRBJ2-7; D gene unclear. The CDR3 sequence is 12 residues long. This chain's CDR3 is CVSSLRSYEQYF. The CDR3 nucleotides read TGTGTCAGCAGTCTACGATCCTACGAGCAGTACTTC.

This clonotype has only a few counts. A clone one base away is much larger, so this may be a read error. V is TRBV6-2 or TRBV6-3 and J is TRBJ1-2; TRBD1 matches at 7 bases. The CDR3 runs to 14 residues. Germline V gene data show CDR1 as MNHEY and CDR2 as SVGEGT. The CDR3 DNA reads TGTGCCAGCGGTTACTCGACAGGGAACTATGGCTACACCTTC. The encoded protein is CASGYSTGNYGYTF.